This T cell receptor beta chain was documented in a study of T cells after yellow fever vaccination. TCRdb redid the calling of the 5' RACE reads with MiXCR, one entry per CDR3 protein. The data contain about 300,000 distinct CDR3 sequences, 8.7% of them singletons. The germline V gene has CDR1 SGHRS and CDR2 YFSETQ. The V end was cut by 4 bases, the J end by 2 bases, with 9 bases between. The CDR3 length is 14 residues. The J gene is TRBJ1-4, the V gene TRBV5-1; D is possibly TRBD1 (5 bases). The material sequenced was CD4+ T cells sorted from PBMCs, taken 5 days after the yellow fever booster vaccination. This clonotype was obtained from a man between 18 and 35 years old who received the YFV17D yellow fever vaccine. CDR3 sequence reads: CASSRDGTNEKLFF. The CDR3 coding sequence is TGCGCCAGCAGCCGGGACGGCACTAATGAAAAACTGTTTTTT.